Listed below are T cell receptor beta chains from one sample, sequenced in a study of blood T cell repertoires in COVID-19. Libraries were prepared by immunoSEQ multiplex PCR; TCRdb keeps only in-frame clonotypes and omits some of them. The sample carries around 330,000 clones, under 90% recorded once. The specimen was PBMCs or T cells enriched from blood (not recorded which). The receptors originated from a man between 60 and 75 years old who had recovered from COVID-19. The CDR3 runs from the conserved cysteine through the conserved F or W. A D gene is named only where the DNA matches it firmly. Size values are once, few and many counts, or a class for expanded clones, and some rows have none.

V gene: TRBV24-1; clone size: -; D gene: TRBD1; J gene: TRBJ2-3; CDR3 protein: CATSNRSGRRDRVSTDTQYF; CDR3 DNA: TGTGCCACCAGTAATCGTAGTGGGCGACGGGACAGAGTGAGCACAGATACGCAGTATTTT
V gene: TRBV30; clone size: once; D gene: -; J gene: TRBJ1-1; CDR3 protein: CAWSPILGQLNTEAFF; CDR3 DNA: TGTGCCTGGAGCCCTATCCTGGGACAATTGAACACTGAAGCTTTCTTT
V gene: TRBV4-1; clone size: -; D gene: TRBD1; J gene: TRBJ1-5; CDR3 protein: CASSRGDRGQGQPQHF; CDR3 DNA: TGCGCCAGCAGCCGGGGGGACAGGGGGCAGGGTCAGCCCCAGCATTTT
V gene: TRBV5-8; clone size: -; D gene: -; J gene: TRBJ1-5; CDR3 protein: CASSEDNIKGDNQPQHF; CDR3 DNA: TGTGCCAGCAGCGAGGACAACATAAAAGGCGACAATCAGCCCCAGCATTTT
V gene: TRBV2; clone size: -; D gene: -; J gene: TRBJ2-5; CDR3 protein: CASSLAQETQYF; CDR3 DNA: TGTGCCAGCAGTTTAGCCCAAGAGACCCAGTACTTC
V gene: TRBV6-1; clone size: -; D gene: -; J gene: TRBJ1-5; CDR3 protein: CASSEAAVDNQPQHF; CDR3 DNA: TGTGCCAGCAGTGAAGCGGCGGTTGACAATCAGCCCCAGCATTTT
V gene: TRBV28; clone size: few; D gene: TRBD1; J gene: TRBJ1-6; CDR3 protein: CASSPRDRPNSPLHF; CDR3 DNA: TGTGCCAGCAGTCCCCGGGACAGACCTAATTCACCCCTCCACTTT
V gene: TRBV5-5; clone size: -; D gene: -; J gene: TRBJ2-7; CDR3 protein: CASSLAGYYEQYF; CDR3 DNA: TGTGCCAGCAGCTTGGCGGGGTACTACGAGCAGTACTTC
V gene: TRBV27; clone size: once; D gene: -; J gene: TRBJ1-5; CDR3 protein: CASRYRFYSNQPQHF; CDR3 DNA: TGTGCCAGCAGATACAGATTTTATAGCAATCAGCCCCAGCATTTT
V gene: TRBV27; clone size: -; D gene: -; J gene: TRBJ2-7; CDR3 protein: CASSLPAGEQYF; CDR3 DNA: TGTGCCAGCAGTTTACCGGCGGGGGAGCAGTACTTC
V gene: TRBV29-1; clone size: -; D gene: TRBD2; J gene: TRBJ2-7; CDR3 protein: CSVDGLGEPYEQYF; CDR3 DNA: TGCAGCGTCGACGGACTAGGGGAACCCTACGAGCAGTACTTC
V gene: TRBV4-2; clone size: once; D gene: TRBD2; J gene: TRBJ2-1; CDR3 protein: CASSQDLAGAANEQFF; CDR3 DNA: TGTGCCAGCAGCCAAGATCTAGCGGGAGCGGCCAATGAGCAGTTCTTC
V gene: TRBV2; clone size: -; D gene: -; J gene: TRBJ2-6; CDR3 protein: CASRGAYGANVLTF; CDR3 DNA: TGTGCAAGCAGGGGGGCGTACGGGGCCAACGTCCTGACTTTC
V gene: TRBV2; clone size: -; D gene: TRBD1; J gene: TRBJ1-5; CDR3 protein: CASRGQGVGNQPQHF; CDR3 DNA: TGTGCCAGCAGAGGACAGGGGGTAGGCAATCAGCCCCAGCATTTT
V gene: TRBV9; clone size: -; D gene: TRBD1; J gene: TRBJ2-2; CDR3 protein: CASGTGYTGELFF; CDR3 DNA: TGTGCCAGCGGGACAGGGTACACCGGGGAGCTGTTTTTT
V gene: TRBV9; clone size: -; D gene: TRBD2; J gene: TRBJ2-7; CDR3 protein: CASSPRLAGSYEQYF; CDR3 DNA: TGTGCCAGCAGCCCCCGACTAGCGGGGTCTTACGAGCAGTACTTC
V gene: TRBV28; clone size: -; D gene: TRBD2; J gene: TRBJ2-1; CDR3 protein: CAWGLAGGSSYNEQFF; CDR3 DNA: TGTGCCTGGGGACTAGCGGGAGGGAGCTCCTACAATGAGCAGTTCTTC
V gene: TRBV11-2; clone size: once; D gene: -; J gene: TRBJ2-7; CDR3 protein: CASSARGSSYEQYF; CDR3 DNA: TGTGCCAGCAGCGCTAGAGGCAGCTCCTACGAGCAGTACTTC
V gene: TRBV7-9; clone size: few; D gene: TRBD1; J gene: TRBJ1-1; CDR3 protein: CASSSTGTGATEAFF; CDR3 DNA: TGTGCCAGCAGTTCGACCGGGACAGGGGCCACTGAAGCTTTCTTT
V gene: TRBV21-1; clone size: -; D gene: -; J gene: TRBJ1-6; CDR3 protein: CASSKALGEGSRSYNSPLHF; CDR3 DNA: TGTGCCAGCAGCAAAGCGCTTGGGGAGGGCTCCAGGTCCTATAATTCACCCCTCCACTTT
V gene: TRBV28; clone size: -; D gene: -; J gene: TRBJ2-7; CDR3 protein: CASSTPGHTYEQYF; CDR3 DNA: TGTGCCAGCAGTACGCCGGGACACACCTACGAGCAGTACTTC
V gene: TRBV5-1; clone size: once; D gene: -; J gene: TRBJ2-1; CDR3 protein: CASRAYNEQFF; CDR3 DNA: TGCGCCAGCCGGGCCTACAATGAGCAGTTCTTC
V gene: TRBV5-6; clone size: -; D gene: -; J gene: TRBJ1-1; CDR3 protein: CASSLPGQMNTEAFF; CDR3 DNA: TGTGCCAGCAGCCTCCCGGGACAAATGAACACTGAAGCTTTCTTT
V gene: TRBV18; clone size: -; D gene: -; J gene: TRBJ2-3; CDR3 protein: CASSPPSYSTDTQYF; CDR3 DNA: TGTGCCAGCTCACCACCGTCCTATTCCACAGATACGCAGTATTTT
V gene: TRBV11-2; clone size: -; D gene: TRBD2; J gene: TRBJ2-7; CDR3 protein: CASSRLAGSEQYF; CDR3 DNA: TGTGCCAGCAGCCGACTAGCGGGTTCCGAGCAGTACTTC
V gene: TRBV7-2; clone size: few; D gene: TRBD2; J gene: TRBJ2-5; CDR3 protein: CASSLGALAGGIQETQYF; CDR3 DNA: TGTGCCAGCAGCTTAGGGGCTCTAGCGGGAGGGATACAAGAGACCCAGTACTTC
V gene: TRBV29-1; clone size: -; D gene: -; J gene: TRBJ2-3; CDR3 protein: CSVLGGSTDTQYF; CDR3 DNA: TGCAGCGTTCTCGGCGGGAGCACAGATACGCAGTATTTT
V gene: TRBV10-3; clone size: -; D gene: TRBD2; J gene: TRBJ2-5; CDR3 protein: CAISDGSSGRGETQYF; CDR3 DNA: TGTGCCATCAGTGATGGTTCTAGCGGGAGGGGAGAGACCCAGTACTTC
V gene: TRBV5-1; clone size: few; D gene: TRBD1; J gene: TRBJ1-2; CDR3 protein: CASSQGQGTDGYTF; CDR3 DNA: TGCGCCAGCAGCCAGGGACAGGGTACCGATGGCTACACCTTC
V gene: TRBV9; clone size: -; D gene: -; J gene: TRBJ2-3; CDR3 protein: CASSGHGGGVADTQYF; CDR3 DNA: TGTGCCAGCAGCGGACATGGGGGAGGAGTCGCAGATACGCAGTATTTT
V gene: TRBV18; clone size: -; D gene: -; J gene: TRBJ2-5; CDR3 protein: CASRPTVGAQETQYF; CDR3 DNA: TGTGCCAGCCGGCCGACAGTGGGGGCCCAAGAGACCCAGTACTTC
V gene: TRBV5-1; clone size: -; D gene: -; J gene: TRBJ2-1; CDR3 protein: CASSLGNERVLYNEQFF; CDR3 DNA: TGCGCCAGCAGCTTGGGGAACGAGCGCGTCTTATACAATGAGCAGTTCTTC
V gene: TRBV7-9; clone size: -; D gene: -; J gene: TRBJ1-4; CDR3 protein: CASSPAGTAANEKLFF; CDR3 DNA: TGTGCCAGCAGCCCCGCGGGGACGGCGGCTAATGAAAAACTGTTTTTT
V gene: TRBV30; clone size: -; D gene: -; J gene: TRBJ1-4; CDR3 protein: CAWRGLNEKLFF; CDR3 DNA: TGTGCCTGGAGGGGCCTGAATGAAAAACTGTTTTTT
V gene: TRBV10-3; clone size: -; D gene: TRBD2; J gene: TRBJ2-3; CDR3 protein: CAISGGTTHTDTQYF; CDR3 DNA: TGTGCCATCAGTGGGGGGACTACCCATACAGATACGCAGTATTTT
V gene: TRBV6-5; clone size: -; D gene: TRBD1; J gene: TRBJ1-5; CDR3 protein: CASSEDRVYQPQHF; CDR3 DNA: TGTGCCAGCAGCGAGGACAGGGTGTATCAGCCCCAGCATTTT
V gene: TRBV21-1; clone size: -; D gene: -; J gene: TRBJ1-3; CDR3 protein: CASSTNRQTANSGNTIYF; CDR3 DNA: TGTGCCAGCAGCACGAACCGACAGACAGCAAACTCTGGAAACACCATATATTTT
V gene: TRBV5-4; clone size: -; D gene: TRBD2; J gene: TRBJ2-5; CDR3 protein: CASSPSSGKETQYF; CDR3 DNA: TGTGCCAGCAGCCCCTCTAGCGGGAAGGAGACCCAGTACTTC
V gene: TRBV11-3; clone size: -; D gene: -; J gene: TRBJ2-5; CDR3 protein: CASSSGPEETQYF; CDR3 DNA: TGTGCCAGCAGCTCTGGGCCGGAAGAGACCCAGTACTTC
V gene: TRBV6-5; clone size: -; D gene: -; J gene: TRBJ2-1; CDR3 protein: CASSYVEGEQFF; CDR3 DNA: TGTGCCAGCAGTTACGTTGAGGGCGAGCAGTTCTTC
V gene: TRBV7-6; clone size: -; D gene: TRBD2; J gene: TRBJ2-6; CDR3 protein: CASSLGTSGGRTRGANVLTF; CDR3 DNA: TGTGCCAGCAGCTTAGGGACTAGCGGGGGACGGACGCGTGGGGCCAACGTCCTGACTTTC
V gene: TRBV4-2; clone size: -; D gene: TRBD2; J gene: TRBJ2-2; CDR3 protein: CASSQVLVGYSTSGRSGELFF; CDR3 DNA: TGTGCCAGCAGCCAAGTACTCGTGGGGTATAGTACTAGCGGGAGATCCGGGGAGCTGTTTTTT
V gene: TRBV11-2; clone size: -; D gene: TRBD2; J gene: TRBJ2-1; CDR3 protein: CASSLGRSSGSSYNEQFF; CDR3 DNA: TGTGCCAGCAGCTTAGGGCGCTCTAGCGGGAGCTCCTACAATGAGCAGTTCTTC
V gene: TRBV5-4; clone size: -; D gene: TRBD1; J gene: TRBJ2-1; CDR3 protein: CASSLGQGVYNEQFF; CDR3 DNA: TGTGCCAGCAGCTTGGGACAGGGAGTTTACAATGAGCAGTTCTTC
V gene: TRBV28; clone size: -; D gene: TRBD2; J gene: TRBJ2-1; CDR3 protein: CASSSPPREGFF; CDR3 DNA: TGTGCCAGCAGTTCGCCCCCCAGGGAGGGCTTCTTC
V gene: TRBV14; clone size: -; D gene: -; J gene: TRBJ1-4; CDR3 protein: CASSRGMDEKLFF; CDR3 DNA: TGTGCCAGCAGCCGGGGCATGGATGAAAAACTGTTTTTT
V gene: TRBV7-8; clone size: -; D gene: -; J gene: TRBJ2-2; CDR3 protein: CATGMGAPNTGELFF; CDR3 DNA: TGTGCCACCGGAATGGGGGCCCCGAACACCGGGGAGCTGTTTTTT